The 6 T cell receptor beta chains listed next were all sequenced from one sample in a study of blood T cell repertoires in COVID-19. Profiling relied on immunoSEQ multiplex PCR, and the TCRdb table lists in-frame clones only, not all of them. The sample gives some 200,000 clones, 80% to 90% of which show up once; roughly 3.3% is in the top ten. Input material: PBMCs or T cells enriched from blood (not recorded which). These receptors were collected from a woman aged 45 to 65 in a cohort exposed to, infected with or recovered from COVID-19 (not recorded which).

The CDR3: CAISQGMELYEQYF. The CDR3 nucleotides are TGTGCCATCAGTCAGGGGATGGAACTCTACGAGCAGTACTTC. The V gene is TRBV10-3, the J gene TRBJ2-7; TRBD1 is a possible D gene (6 bases). CDR1 ENHRY and CDR2 SYGVKD come from the germline V gene. The CDR3 extends over 14 amino acids. V was shortened by 5 bases and J by 3 bases, with 14 bases between the two germline ends.

This chain uses TRBV27 with TRBJ2-1; 10 bases agree with TRBD2. This CDR3 comprises 16 residues. V shed 0 bases and J 8 bases; nucleotides not matched to a gene: 7. The germline V gene encodes CDR1 MNHEY and CDR2 SMNVEV (reference sequence). The CDR3 nucleotides read TGTGCCAGCAGTTTATCGACGACTAGCGGGTCCTATGAGCAGTTCTTC. Translated: CASSLSTTSGSYEQFF.

Concerning this clone: The junction does not match germline at one end; this may be a read error. This chain connects TRBV6-5 to TRBJ1-2, with 7 bases that match TRBD1. The CDR3 is 12 amino acids. Germline CDR1 and CDR2: MNHEY and SVGAGI. Written as DNA, the CDR3 is TGTGCCAGCAGACGGGACAGCTATGGCTACACCTTT. Its translation: CASRRDSYGYTF.

In this sample, this clone turned up once. This sequence joins TRBV19 and TRBJ2-1, with 8 nucleotides matching TRBD2. CDR3 length: 17 amino acids. Germline assignment: CDR1 LNHDA and CDR2 SQIVND (reference sequence). V was pared by 5 bases and J by 0 bases, with 9 bases of the junction left unmatched. CDR3 amino acids: CASSSPPGGTSYNEQFF. The CDR3 nucleotides are TGTGCCAGTAGTTCCCCTCCGGGGGGGACCTCCTACAATGAGCAGTTCTTC.

The V and J genes are TRBV6-1 and TRBJ1-6, with D perhaps TRBD1 (5 bases). Trimming took 1 base from V and 6 from J, leaving 13 bases between them. This CDR3 has 16 residues. In germline, CDR1 is MNHNS, CDR2 SASEGT. The CDR3 loop reads CASSEGWSGPNSPLHF. DNA of the CDR3: TGTGCCAGCAGTGAAGGGTGGTCAGGGCCTAATTCACCCCTCCACTTT.

This clone was recorded a few times. The chain combines TRBV12-5 with TRBJ2-7; 11 nucleotides line up with TRBD1. Germline values: CDR1 LGHNT, CDR2 FRNRAP. There are 13 residues in the CDR3. The V segment lost 10 bases and the J segment 0 bases; nucleotides outside the gene matches: 2. The CDR3 DNA is TGTGCTACCGGGACAGGGGGCTCCTACGAGCAGTACTTC. Protein: CATGTGGSYEQYF.